The 29 T cell receptor beta chains presented below share a single source sample, sequenced in a study of T cell responses to AZD1222 COVID-19 vaccine. Generated by immunoSEQ multiplex PCR, the TCRdb table keeps only in-frame clones and is missing some. The sample lists roughly 180,000 clones, approximately 86% occurring once. The material was peripheral blood, obtained on day 0 of AZD1222 vaccination. The receptors were gathered from an adult in good health.

The chain combines TRBV4-1 with TRBJ1-5; D uncertain. V shed 0 bases and J shed 6 bases, with 6 bases lying between them. CDR3 length: 13 residues. Germline CDR1 and CDR2: MGHRA and YSYEKL. The CDR3 protein is CASSQDRGQPQHF. CDR3 sequence (DNA): TGCGCCAGCAGCCAAGATCGAGGTCAGCCCCAGCATTTT.

J is TRBJ2-1 and V is TRBV3-1 (or the pseudogene TRBV3-2), with unresolved D. Trimming took 0 bases from V and 0 from J, leaving 9 bases between them. This CDR3 is built from 16 residues. CDR1 is LGHDT, CDR2 YNNKEL, per germline (reference sequence). The CDR3 nucleotides are TGTGCCAGCAGCCAAGATGCGGAGAGCTCCTACAATGAGCAGTTCTTC. Its translation: CASSQDAESSYNEQFF.

The chain combines TRBV2 with TRBJ2-2, with 9 nucleotides matching TRBD2. CDR1 and CDR2 (germline): SNHLY, FYNNEI. The CDR3 is 16 amino acids. V was clipped by 5 bases and J by 0 bases; unmatched bases: 4. The CDR3 bases are TGTGCCAGCAGTCCCGCTAGCGGGACGAACACCGGGGAGCTGTTTTTT. Translated: CASSPASGTNTGELFF.

This clone was seen only a few times. V gene TRBV5-6 combines with J gene TRBJ1-2; tentatively, D is TRBD1 (5 bases). The CDR3 runs to 15 residues. Germline loops: CDR1 SGHDT, CDR2 YYEEEE. Trimming removed 1 base at V and 1 base at J, with 11 bases between. The DNA of the CDR3 is TGTGCCAGCAGCTTGAGGGCAGGGCATAACTATGGCTACACCTTC. This gives the protein CASSLRAGHNYGYTF.

With regard to this clone: Other DNA sequences in the sample encode the same CDR3. The chain has TRBV7-9 and TRBJ2-5; D is undetermined. This CDR3 is 11 amino acids long. Germline values: CDR1 SEHNR, CDR2 FQNEAQ (reference sequence). V gave up 5 bases and J gave up 7 bases, with 8 bases separating them. The CDR3 DNA follows: TGTGCCAGCAGCCCAGTGGGGACCCAGTACTTC. This codes for CASSPVGTQYF.

The chain employs TRBV28 and TRBJ1-2; D is ambiguous. The CDR3 is 15 amino acids. Germline lookup yields CDR1 MDHEN and CDR2 SYDVKM. V lost 6 bases to trimming and J lost 6 bases, with 20 bases between them. The CDR3, as DNA: TGTGCCAGCAGGCGAGCATCGAAGTGGCAGGATGGCTACACCTTC. The encoded protein is CASRRASKWQDGYTF.

The J gene is TRBJ2-1, the V gene TRBV10-1; 10 positions agree with TRBD2. CDR1 WNHNN and CDR2 SYGVQD come from the germline V gene (reference sequence). The junction had 14 bases not matched to a gene; V was cut back by 2 bases and J by 10 bases. This CDR3 contains 17 residues. CDR3 in DNA: TGCGCCAGCAGTGAGGCCTTATGGGCTAGCGGGGGAAGCGAGCAGTTCTTC. Protein: CASSEALWASGGSEQFF.

The V call is TRBV9, the J call TRBJ2-1; TRBD1 matches 9 bases. The V gene's germline CDR1 is SGDLS and CDR2 YYNGEE. J was trimmed by 2 bases and V by 0 bases; bases with no gene match: 6. The CDR3 runs to 17 residues. The CDR3 DNA is TGTGCCAGCAGCGTAGAGGGACAGGGTTGGACCTACAATGAGCAGTTCTTC. This gives the protein CASSVEGQGWTYNEQFF.

This chain joins TRBV6-5 and TRBJ1-5; D is unclear. Per germline, CDR1 MNHEY and CDR2 SVGAGI. This CDR3 is built from 14 residues. V was clipped by 6 bases and J by 0 bases, with 9 bases between them. CDR3 nucleotide sequence: TGTGCCAGCAGGCAAGAAAATAGCAATCAGCCCCAGCATTTT. The encoded protein is CASRQENSNQPQHF.

The gene calls are TRBV7-3 and TRBJ2-6; weak D call: TRBD2 (6 bases). Trimming pared 2 bases from V and 2 bases from J, leaving 10 bases between. This CDR3 is 16 amino acids long. CDR1 and CDR2 (germline): SGHTA, FQGTGA. The CDR3 coding sequence is TGTGCCAGCAGCTTATTGGCGGGGACTGGGGCCAACGTCCTGACTTTC. Translated, it gives CASSLLAGTGANVLTF.

The chain recombines TRBV5-1 with TRBJ1-3; D call uncertain. This CDR3 spans 14 amino acids. Per germline, CDR1 SGHRS and CDR2 YFSETQ. V was shortened by 0 bases and J by 3 bases, with 7 bases between the two germline ends. The CDR3 nucleotides are TGCGCCAGCAGCTTGGGGGAAAATGGAAACACCATATATTTT. Protein sequence: CASSLGENGNTIYF.

The V gene is TRBV5-7, the J gene TRBJ2-2; 10 bases line up with TRBD2. TRBV5-7 is recorded as an ORF, its role being uncertain. The V gene end was trimmed by 6 bases and the J gene end by 4 bases; junction bases not matched to a gene: 9. The CDR3 loop spans 16 amino acids. CDR3 region: CASTLLAGDGTGELFF. CDR3 coding DNA: TGTGCCAGCACCCTCCTAGCGGGGGACGGCACCGGGGAGCTGTTTTTT.

This rearrangement joins TRBV3-1 (or the pseudogene TRBV3-2) to TRBJ2-2, with TRBD2 matching over 9 bases. This CDR3 is built from 15 residues. The ends lost 1 base at V and 8 bases at J; junction bases unmatched: 5. CDR1 is LGHDT and CDR2 is YNNKEL in the germline V gene (reference sequence). CDR3 region: CASSQVPSGIGELFF. The CDR3 DNA sequence: TGTGCCAGCAGCCAAGTGCCTAGCGGGATAGGGGAGCTGTTTTTT.

The genes are TRBV7-8 and TRBJ1-5, with 8 bases aligning to TRBD1. Germline lookup yields CDR1 SGHVS and CDR2 FQNEAQ. Germline trimming cut 5 bases from V and 2 bases from J; bases unmatched to any gene: 17. The CDR3 length is 19 residues. CDR3 amino acids: CASSRDQAGGRGGNQPQHF. As DNA, the CDR3 is TGTGCCAGCAGCCGTGACCAGGCAGGGGGCAGGGGTGGCAATCAGCCCCAGCATTTT.

This sequence joins TRBV5-8 and TRBJ2-3, with D possibly TRBD2 on 5 matching bases. This CDR3 has 14 residues. The V gene lost 1 base and the J gene lost 3 bases, with 9 bases spanning the gap. Germline loops: CDR1 SGHTS, CDR2 YDEGEE. CDR3 protein: CASSLFQRTDTQYF. CDR3 nucleotides: TGTGCCAGCAGCTTGTTCCAGCGGACAGATACGCAGTATTTT. Combining the CDR3 with reference TRBV5-8 and TRBJ2-3 gives the whole variable domain EAGVTQSPTHLIKTRGQQATLRCSPISGHTSVYWYQQALGLGLQFLLWYDEGEERNRGNFPPRFSGRQFPNYSSELNVNALELEDSALYLCASSLFQRTDTQYFGPGTRLTVL.

The chain links TRBV19 to TRBJ1-5; the D gene is possibly TRBD1 (6 bases). Germline V gene data show CDR1 as LNHDA and CDR2 as SQIVND (reference sequence). This CDR3 spans 14 amino acids. Trimming cost V 6 bases and J 2 bases, with 11 bases left between them. The chain's CDR3 is CASRNRDGNQPQHF. In DNA, the CDR3 is TGTGCCAGTAGGAACAGGGACGGCAATCAGCCCCAGCATTTT.

In nucleotides, the CDR3 is TGTGCCATCAGAGGCGGGAGTACGAACAATGAGCAGTTCTTC. It translates to CAIRGGSTNNEQFF. V is TRBV10-3 and J is TRBJ2-1; 7 nucleotides agree with TRBD2. J lost 5 bases, V lost 6 bases, and 7 bases had no gene match. Germline CDR1 reads ENHRY; CDR2 reads SYGVKD. This CDR3 is built from 14 residues.

The chain combines TRBV27 with TRBJ1-1, with D possibly being TRBD1 (6 bases). V shed 6 bases and J shed 0 bases, with 14 bases lying between them. Germline V gene sequence: CDR1 MNHEY, CDR2 SMNVEV (reference sequence). This CDR3 has 15 amino acids. CDR3 DNA sequence: TGTGCCAGCAGGGACAGCCCTCCTGTGAACACTGAAGCTTTCTTT. It translates to CASRDSPPVNTEAFF.

The V gene is TRBV5-8, the J gene TRBJ2-2; TRBD1 agrees at 7 bases. The CDR3 extends over 17 amino acids. The trim removed 4 bases at V and 4 bases at J, leaving 13 bases unmatched. Germline values: CDR1 SGHTS, CDR2 YDEGEE. CDR3 loop: CASSAGTASLSTGELFF. The CDR3 DNA sequence: TGTGCCAGCAGCGCCGGGACAGCCTCGCTGAGCACCGGGGAGCTGTTTTTT.

The chain uses TRBV4-1 and TRBJ1-6; 7 bases agree with TRBD1. Looked up from germline, CDR1 is MGHRA and CDR2 is YSYEKL. The CDR3 loop spans 15 amino acids. J gave up 10 bases and V 2 bases, and 8 bases lay outside the gene matches. The CDR3 sequence: CASSQFDRDSSPLHF. The CDR3, as DNA: TGCGCCAGCAGCCAATTCGACAGGGATAGCTCACCCCTCCACTTT.

The rearrangement links TRBV11-2 to TRBJ2-7, with 10 bases fitting TRBD1. The V segment lost 8 bases and the J segment 6 bases; nucleotides outside the gene matches: 7. The CDR3 extends over 13 amino acids. Germline V gene data show CDR1 as SGHAT and CDR2 as FQNNGV. The DNA for the CDR3 is TGTGCCAGCTCCAGGGACAGGGGAGGCGAGCAGTACTTC. It translates to CASSRDRGGEQYF.

This chain connects TRBV7-3 to TRBJ2-7, with D possibly TRBD2 on 5 matching bases. Looked up from germline, CDR1 is SGHTA and CDR2 is FQGTGA. The CDR3 length is 14 residues. V was trimmed by 5 bases and J by 1 base, leaving 12 bases between them. CDR3 nucleotides: TGTGCCAGCAGCCCCTCGGGAAATTCCTACGAGCAGTACTTC. Amino acid sequence: CASSPSGNSYEQYF.

V usage is TRBV7-9 and J usage is TRBJ1-1, with 10 bases aligning to TRBD1. Germline V gene lookup returns CDR1 SEHNR and CDR2 FQNEAQ (reference sequence). This CDR3 spans 17 amino acids. The J segment lost 4 bases and the V segment lost 5 bases, leaving 13 bases of the junction unmatched. The CDR3 DNA reads TGTGCCAGCAGCGAAAGCCTGACAGGGGGCTCCTCCACTGAAGCTTTCTTT. It yields the protein CASSESLTGGSSTEAFF.

The V and J genes are TRBV24-1 and TRBJ2-2, with 7 bases fitting TRBD1. Germline assignment: CDR1 KGHDR and CDR2 SFDVKD. V dropped 10 bases and J dropped 8; count of bases not matched to a gene: 9. This CDR3 has 13 amino acids. CDR3 in DNA: TGTGCCACTAGCCGACAGGGTGTAGGGGAGCTGTTTTTT. It translates to CATSRQGVGELFF.

V gene TRBV7-2 combines with J gene TRBJ1-5; D gene ambiguous. The CDR3 loop spans 15 amino acids. Germline V gene lookup returns CDR1 SGHTA and CDR2 FQGNSA. V lost 5 bases and J lost 0, with 11 bases in between. The CDR3 DNA sequence: TGTGCCAGCAGCCTGGACGGGAATAGCAATCAGCCCCAGCATTTT. Translation gives CASSLDGNSNQPQHF.

This clone was seen only a few times. The chain couples TRBV27 to TRBJ2-3; 13 bases match TRBD2. Germline values: CDR1 MNHEY, CDR2 SMNVEV (reference sequence). This CDR3 region has 16 residues. V gave up 0 bases and J gave up 3 bases; unmatched junction bases: 0. The DNA for the CDR3 is TGTGCCAGCAGTTTATCGGGACTAGCGGGAACAGATACGCAGTATTTT. Its protein is CASSLSGLAGTDTQYF.

The chain carries TRBV9 and TRBJ1-2; 10 bases are a match to TRBD1. CDR1 and CDR2 (germline): SGDLS, YYNGEE. The CDR3 length is 16 residues. V lost 0 bases, J lost 2 bases, and 4 bases stayed unmatched. This chain's CDR3 is CASSVVATGGNYGYTF. The CDR3 DNA reads as TGTGCCAGCAGCGTAGTCGCGACAGGGGGCAACTATGGCTACACCTTC.

This chain links TRBV6-5 with TRBJ1-3, with a weak D call TRBD1 (5 bases). Trimming pared 3 bases from V and 0 bases from J, leaving 9 bases between. Germline-derived CDR1 and CDR2 are MNHEY and SVGAGI. The CDR3 runs to 15 residues. The chain's CDR3 is CASSYKRGSGNTIYF. The CDR3 nucleotides read TGTGCCAGCAGTTATAAGAGGGGCTCTGGAAACACCATATATTTT.

This clone has just a few counts. This chain uses TRBV6-4 with TRBJ1-6, with 9 bases lining up with TRBD1. Germline assignment: CDR1 MRHNA and CDR2 SNTAGT. This CDR3 spans 15 amino acids. With V trimmed by 3 bases and J by 10 bases, 7 bases remained unmatched. The CDR3: CASSELGQGSSPLHF. As DNA, the CDR3 is TGTGCCAGCAGTGAATTAGGACAGGGGTCGTCACCCCTCCACTTT.